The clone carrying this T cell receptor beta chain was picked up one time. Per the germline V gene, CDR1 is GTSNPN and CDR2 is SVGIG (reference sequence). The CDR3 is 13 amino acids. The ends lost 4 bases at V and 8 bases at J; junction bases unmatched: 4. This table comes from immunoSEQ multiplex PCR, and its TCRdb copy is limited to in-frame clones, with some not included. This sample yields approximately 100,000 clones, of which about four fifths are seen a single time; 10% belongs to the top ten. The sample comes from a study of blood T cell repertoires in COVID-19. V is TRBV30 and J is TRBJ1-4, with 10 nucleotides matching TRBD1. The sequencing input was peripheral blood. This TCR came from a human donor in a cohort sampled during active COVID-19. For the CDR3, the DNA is TGTGCCTGGAATAGACAGGGGGCGGAAAAACTGTTTTTT. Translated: CAWNRQGAEKLFF. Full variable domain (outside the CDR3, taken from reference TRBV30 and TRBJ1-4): SQTIHQWPATLVQPVGSPLSLECTVEGTSNPNLYWYRQAAGRGLQLLFYSVGIGQISSEVPQNLSASRPQDRQFILSSKKLLLSDSGFYLCAWNRQGAEKLFFGSGTQLSVL.